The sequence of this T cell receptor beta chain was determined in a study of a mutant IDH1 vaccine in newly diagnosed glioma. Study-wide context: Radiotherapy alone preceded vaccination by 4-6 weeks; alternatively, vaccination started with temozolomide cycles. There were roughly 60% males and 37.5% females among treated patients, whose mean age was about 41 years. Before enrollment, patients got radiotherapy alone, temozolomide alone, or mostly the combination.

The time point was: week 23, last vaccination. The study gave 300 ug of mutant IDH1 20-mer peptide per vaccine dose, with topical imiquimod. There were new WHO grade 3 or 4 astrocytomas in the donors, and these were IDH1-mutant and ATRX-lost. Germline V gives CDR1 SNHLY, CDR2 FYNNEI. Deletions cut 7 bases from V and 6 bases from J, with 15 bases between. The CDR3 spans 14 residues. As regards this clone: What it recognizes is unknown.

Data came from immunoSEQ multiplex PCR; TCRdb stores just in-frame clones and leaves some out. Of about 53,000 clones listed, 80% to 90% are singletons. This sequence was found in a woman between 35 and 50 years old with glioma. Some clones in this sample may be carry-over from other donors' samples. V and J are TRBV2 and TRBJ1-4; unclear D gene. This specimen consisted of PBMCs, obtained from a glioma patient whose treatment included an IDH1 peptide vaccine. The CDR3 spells CASTAEVLDEKLFF. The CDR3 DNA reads TGTGCCAGCACCGCGGAAGTGCTAGATGAAAAACTGTTTTTT.